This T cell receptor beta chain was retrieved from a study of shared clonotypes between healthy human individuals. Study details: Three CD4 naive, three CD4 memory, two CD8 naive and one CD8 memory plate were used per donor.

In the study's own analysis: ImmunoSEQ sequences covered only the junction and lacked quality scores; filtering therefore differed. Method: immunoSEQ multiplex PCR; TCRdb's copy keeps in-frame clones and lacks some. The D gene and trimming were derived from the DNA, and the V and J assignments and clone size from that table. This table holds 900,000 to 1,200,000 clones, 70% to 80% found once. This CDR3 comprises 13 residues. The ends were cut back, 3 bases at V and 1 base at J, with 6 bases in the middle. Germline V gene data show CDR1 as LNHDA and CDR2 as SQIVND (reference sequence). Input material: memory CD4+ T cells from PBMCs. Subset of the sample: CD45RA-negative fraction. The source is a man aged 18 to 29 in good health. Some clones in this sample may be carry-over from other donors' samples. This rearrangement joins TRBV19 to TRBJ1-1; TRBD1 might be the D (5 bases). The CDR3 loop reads CASSIRENTEAFF. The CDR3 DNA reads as TGTGCCAGTAGTATCAGGGAGAACACTGAAGCTTTCTTT.